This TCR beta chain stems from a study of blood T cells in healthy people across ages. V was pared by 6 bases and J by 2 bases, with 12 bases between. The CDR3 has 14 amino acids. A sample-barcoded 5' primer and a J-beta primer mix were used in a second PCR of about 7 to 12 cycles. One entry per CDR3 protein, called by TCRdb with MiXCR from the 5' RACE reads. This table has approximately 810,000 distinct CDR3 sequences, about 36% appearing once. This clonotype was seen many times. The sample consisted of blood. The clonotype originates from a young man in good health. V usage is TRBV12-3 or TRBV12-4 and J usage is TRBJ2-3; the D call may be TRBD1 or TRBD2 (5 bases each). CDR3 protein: CASRWDGNTDTQYF. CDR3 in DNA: TGTGCCAGCAGATGGGACGGCAACACAGATACGCAGTATTTT.